The TCR beta chain described here comes from a study of blood T cells in healthy people across ages. The length of the CDR3 is 16 residues. Germline V gene data show CDR1 as MGHRA and CDR2 as YSYEKL. With V trimmed by 0 bases and J by 2 bases, 2 bases remained unmatched. A J-beta primer mix and a sample-barcoded 5' primer were used in a second PCR of about 7 to 12 cycles. The template-switch adaptor, which had 12 random nucleotides, put a tag on each cDNA molecule. TCRdb itself ran the 5' RACE reads through MiXCR, one entry per CDR3 protein. Here the sample spans some 1.1 million distinct CDR3 sequences, 35% to 40% being singletons.

Sequenced material: blood. The genes are TRBV4-1 and TRBJ2-1; 9 bases are shared with TRBD2. The receptor was derived from a man aged 18 to 29 in good health. The CDR3 DNA reads as TGCGCCAGCAGCCAAGAGGCGGGGGGGCCCTACAATGAGCAGTTCTTC. The encoded protein is CASSQEAGGPYNEQFF.